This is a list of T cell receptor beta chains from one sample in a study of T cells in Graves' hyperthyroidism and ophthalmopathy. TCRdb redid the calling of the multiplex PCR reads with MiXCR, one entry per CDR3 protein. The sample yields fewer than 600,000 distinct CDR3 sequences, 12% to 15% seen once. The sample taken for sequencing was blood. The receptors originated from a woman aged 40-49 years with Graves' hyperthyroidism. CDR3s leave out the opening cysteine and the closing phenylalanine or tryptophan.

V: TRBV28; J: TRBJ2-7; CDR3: ASSTARSYEQY
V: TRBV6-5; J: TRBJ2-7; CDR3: ASSYSINGLRGAYEQY
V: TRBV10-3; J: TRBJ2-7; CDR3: AISESVGLAGVDEQY
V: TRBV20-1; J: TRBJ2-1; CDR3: SARVLAGGLDEQF
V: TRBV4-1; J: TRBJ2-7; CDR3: ASSQERITGTSSYEQY
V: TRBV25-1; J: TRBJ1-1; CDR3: ASSGTGVAEAF
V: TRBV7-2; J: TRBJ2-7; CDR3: ASSFGLAFEQY
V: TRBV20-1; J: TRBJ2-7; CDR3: SARDLLLAGGYEQY
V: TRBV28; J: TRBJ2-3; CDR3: ASSALALTLYTQY
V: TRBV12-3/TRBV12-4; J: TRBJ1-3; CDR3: ASSATGSSGNTIY
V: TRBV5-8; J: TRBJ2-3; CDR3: ASNPGLTSTDTQY
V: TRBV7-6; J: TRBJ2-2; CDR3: ASSAFEGGTGELF
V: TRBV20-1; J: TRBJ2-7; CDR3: SARETGVPYEQY
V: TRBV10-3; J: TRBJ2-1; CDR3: AISKGTGVLNEQF
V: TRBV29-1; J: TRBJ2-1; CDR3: SSDSGTTNEQF
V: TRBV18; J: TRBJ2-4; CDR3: ASSPRLTGGENIQY
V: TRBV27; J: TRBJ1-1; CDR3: ASAPWRPNTEAF
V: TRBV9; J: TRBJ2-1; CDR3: ASSETDNEQF
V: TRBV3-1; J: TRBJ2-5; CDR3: ASSQDRAVFGTQY
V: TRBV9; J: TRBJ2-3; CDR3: ASSGASGTPSDTQY
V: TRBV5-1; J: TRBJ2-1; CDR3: ASSSEGLAGPNEQF
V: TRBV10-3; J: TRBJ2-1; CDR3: AISESSVAGGKNEQF
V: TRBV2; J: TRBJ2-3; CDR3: ASGLTSQGSTDTQY
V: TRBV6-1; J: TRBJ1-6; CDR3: ASSTTQRQGNSYNSPLH
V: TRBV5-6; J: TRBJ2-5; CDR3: ASSIGGKASGFQETQY
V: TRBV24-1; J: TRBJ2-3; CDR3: GTSEERGDTQY
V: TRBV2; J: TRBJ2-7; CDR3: ASSALAGKYEQY
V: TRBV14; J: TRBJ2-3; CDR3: ASSPRCRTDTQY
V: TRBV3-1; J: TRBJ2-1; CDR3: ASSQGLAGDGEQF
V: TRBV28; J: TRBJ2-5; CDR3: ASSLEYQETQY
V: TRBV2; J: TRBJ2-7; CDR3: ASSPGPLNGYEQY
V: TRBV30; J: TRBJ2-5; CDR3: AWTIGQETQY
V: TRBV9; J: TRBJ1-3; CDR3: ASSLQNSGNTIY
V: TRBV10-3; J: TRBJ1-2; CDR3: AISAEGRDTSYGYT
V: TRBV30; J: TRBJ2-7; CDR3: AWTKRGWEQY
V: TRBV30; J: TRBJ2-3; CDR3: AWSGKGTDTQY
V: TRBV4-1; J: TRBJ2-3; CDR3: ASSPTPSGSTDTQY
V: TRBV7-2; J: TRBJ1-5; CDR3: ASSSARGDQPQH